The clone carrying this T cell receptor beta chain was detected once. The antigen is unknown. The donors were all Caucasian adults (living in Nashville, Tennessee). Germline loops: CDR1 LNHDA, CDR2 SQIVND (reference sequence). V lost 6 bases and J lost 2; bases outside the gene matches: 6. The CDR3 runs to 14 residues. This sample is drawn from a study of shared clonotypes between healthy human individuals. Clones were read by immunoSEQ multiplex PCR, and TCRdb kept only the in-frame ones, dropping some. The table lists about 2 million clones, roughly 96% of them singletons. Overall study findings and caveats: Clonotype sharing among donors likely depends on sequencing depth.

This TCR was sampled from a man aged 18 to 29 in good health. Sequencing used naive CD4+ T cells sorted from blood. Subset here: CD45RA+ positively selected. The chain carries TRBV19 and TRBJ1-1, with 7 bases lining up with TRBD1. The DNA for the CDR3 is TGTGCCAGTAGAGGGACAGCATCTAACACTGAAGCTTTCTTT. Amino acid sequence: CASRGTASNTEAFF.